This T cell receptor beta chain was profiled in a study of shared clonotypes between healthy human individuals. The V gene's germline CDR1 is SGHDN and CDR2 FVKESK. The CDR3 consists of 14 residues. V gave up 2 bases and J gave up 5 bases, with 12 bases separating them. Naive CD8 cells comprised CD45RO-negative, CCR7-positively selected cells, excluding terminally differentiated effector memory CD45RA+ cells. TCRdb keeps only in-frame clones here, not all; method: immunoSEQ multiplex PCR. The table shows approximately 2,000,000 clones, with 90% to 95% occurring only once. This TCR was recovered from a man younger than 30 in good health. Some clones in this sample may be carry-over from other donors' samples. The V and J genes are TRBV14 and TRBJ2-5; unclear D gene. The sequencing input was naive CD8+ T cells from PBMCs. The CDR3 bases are TGTGCCAGCAGCCAATGGTCCCTAGGGGAGACCCAGTACTTC. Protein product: CASSQWSLGETQYF.